The T cell receptor (beta chain) under discussion was sequenced for a study of lymphopenia after photon versus proton radiotherapy. Clones were read by immunoSEQ multiplex PCR, and TCRdb kept only the in-frame ones, dropping some. The sample carries about 160,000 clones, roughly nine tenths recorded once. Germline lookup yields CDR1 LGHNT and CDR2 FRNRAP. V lost 3 bases and J 6 bases, leaving 5 bases between the germline ends. The CDR3 spans 11 residues. This chain links TRBV12-5 with TRBJ1-1; no firm D call. Sequenced material: peripheral blood, taken from a patient treated with photon-based radiotherapy. The source of this sequence is a man in his fifties or sixties with gastric cancer. CDR3 region: CASGFRSEAFF. The DNA of the CDR3 is TGTGCTAGTGGTTTCCGGTCTGAAGCTTTCTTT.